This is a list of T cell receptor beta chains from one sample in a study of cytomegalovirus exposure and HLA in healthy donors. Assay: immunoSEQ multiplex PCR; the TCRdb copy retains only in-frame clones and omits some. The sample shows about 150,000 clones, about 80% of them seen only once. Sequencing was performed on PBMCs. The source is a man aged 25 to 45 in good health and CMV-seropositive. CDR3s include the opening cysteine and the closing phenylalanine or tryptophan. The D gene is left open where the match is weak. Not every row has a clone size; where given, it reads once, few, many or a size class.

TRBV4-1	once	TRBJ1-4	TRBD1	TGCGCCAGCAGCCAGTATCAGGGGGGTGAAAAACTGTTTTTT	CASSQYQGGEKLFF
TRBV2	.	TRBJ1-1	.	TGTGCCAGCAGTGAAGCGGGGGGAGGGTATTCGGACACTGAAGCTTTCTTT	CASSEAGGGYSDTEAFF
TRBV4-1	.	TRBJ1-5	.	TGCGCCAGCAGCCAGCTTGGCCAATTGAATAGCAATCAGCCCCAGCATTTT	CASSQLGQLNSNQPQHF
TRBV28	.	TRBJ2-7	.	TGTGCCAGCAGCCCAAACTTCTACGAGCAGTACTTC	CASSPNFYEQYF
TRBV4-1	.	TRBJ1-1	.	TGCGCCAGCAGCCAAGAAGGATCGGGGAACACTGAAGCTTTCTTT	CASSQEGSGNTEAFF
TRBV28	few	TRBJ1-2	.	TGTGCCAGCAGGACAGACATCTATGGCTACACCTTC	CASRTDIYGYTF
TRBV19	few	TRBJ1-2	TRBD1	TGTGCCAGTTCCCGGGGCTCGACAGGGGGGTCGCAATATGGCTACACCTTC	CASSRGSTGGSQYGYTF
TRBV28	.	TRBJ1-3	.	TGTGCCAGCACGATTGGGGGCGCCGACGGAAACACCATATATTTT	CASTIGGADGNTIYF
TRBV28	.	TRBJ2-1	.	TGTGCCAGCAGTTTATTTTCCAGGGCCTCCTACAATGAGCAGTTCTTC	CASSLFSRASYNEQFF
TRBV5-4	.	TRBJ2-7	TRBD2	TGTGCCAGCAGCTTGGGACTAGCGGGCGAGCAGTACTTC	CASSLGLAGEQYF
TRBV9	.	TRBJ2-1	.	TGTGCCAGCAGCGCACAGGTTTACAATGAGCAGTTCTTC	CASSAQVYNEQFF
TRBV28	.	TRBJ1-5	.	TGTGCCAGCAGTCTACGGACAGCAACTGGGCCCCAGCATTTT	CASSLRTATGPQHF
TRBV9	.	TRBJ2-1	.	TGTGCCAGCAGCGGACTCGACAGGTACAATGAGCAGTTCTTC	CASSGLDRYNEQFF
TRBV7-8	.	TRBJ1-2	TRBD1	TGTGCCAGCAGCTTGGGACAGGGTACGTACGGCTACACCTTC	CASSLGQGTYGYTF
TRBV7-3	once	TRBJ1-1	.	TGTGCCAGCAGCTTAACGAAGACAACTGAAGCTTTCTTT	CASSLTKTTEAFF